This TCR beta chain stems from a study of blood T cell repertoires in COVID-19. Study-wide background: The United States, Italy and Spain provided the acute and convalescent COVID-19 samples. T cells, B-cell-depleted T cells, or PBMCs supplied cDNA or gDNA.

The germline V gene has CDR1 MDHEN and CDR2 SYDVKM. The CDR3 sequence is 13 residues long. V was shortened by 2 bases and J by 7 bases, with 8 bases between the two germline ends. Here immunoSEQ multiplex PCR was the method, and the copy in TCRdb shows in-frame clones only, minus some. This repertoire shows under 150,000 clones, around 80% found once; its top ten account for about 2%. This rearrangement joins TRBV28 to TRBJ1-4; D is uncertain. The sample was peripheral blood. The TCR sequence derives from a man between 65 and 80 years old with acute or convalescent COVID-19. The CDR3: CASSLRDIEKLFF. DNA of the CDR3: TGTGCCAGCAGTTTACGAGACATTGAAAAACTGTTTTTT.